This is a list of T cell receptor beta chains from one sample in a study of circulating and synovial CD4+ cells in juvenile arthritis. Sequencing was performed with immunoSEQ multiplex PCR; in TCRdb, only in-frame clones are kept and a portion is missing. The data show 30,000 to 40,000 clones, about 96% seen once. The specimen was CD4+ T cells from blood. These receptor sequences come from a human donor with juvenile idiopathic arthritis. The CDR3 runs from the conserved cysteine through the conserved F or W.

V	J	CDR3
TRBV28	TRBJ1-1	CASRVALALRVANEAFF
TRBV4-1	TRBJ2-1	CASSLSGGIAGEQFF
TRBV11-3	TRBJ2-1	CASSPEGYNEQFF
TRBV15	TRBJ2-4	CATSTSGGNIQYF
TRBV6-5	TRBJ1-1	CATARGWAEAFF
TRBV18	TRBJ2-7	CASSQQLQGRAEQYF
TRBV6-5	TRBJ1-1	CASSLTGGRNTEAFF
TRBV29-1	TRBJ1-2	CSVLGGKYGYTF
TRBV29-1	TRBJ1-1	CSVRQGNTEAFF
TRBV18	TRBJ1-5	CASSPTAGVNQPQHF
TRBV11-2	TRBJ2-3	CASSLVPSGGGLSF
TRBV7-6	TRBJ2-2	CASSLLRPGQGATGELFF
TRBV11-3	TRBJ2-2	CASSSYTGELFF
TRBV9	TRBJ1-1	CASSRQGGNTEAFF
TRBV2	TRBJ2-2	CASSAQSGELFF
TRBV5-1	TRBJ1-2	CASSLEQGVDGYTF
TRBV5-1	TRBJ2-3	CASSHGQGKGADTQYF
TRBV18	TRBJ2-1	CASSPPMIQGQFF
TRBV18	TRBJ2-7	CASSPRGGYEQYF
TRBV7-6	TRBJ2-2	CASSTGLGTGELFF
TRBV5-1	TRBJ2-2	CASSLTGGNTGELFF